These 30 T cell receptor beta chains were all obtained from the same sample, sequenced in a study of regulatory T cells in long-lasting Graves disease. Through Arm-PCR of CDR3 regions and iRepertoire HTBI primers, TCR beta libraries were built. TCRdb independently ran MiXCR on the multiplex PCR reads; one entry per CDR3 protein. The sample consists of a few hundred thousand distinct CDR3 sequences, 20% to 30% of them appearing once. Regarding time point: persistent/refractory GD, antithyroid drugs over 5 years with positive TRAb. Following extraction of RNA from PBMCs, that RNA was used to make the TCR library. This sample comprised peripheral blood mononuclear cells (PBMCs), obtained when the disease was refractory, from a patient treated with antithyroid drugs. The receptor source for this set is a female donor with Graves disease.

This clonotype was recorded a few times. The J gene is TRBJ1-1, the V gene TRBV15, with D possibly being TRBD1 (5 bases). Trimming stripped 2 bases from V and 0 bases from J, with 16 bases between. This CDR3 region has 17 residues. CDR1 is LNHNV, CDR2 YYDKDF, per germline (reference sequence). CDR3: CATSRWDGRDVNTEAFF. The CDR3 DNA reads as TGTGCCACCAGCAGATGGGACGGAAGAGATGTGAACACTGAAGCTTTCTTT.

This clonotype was recorded at least ten times. At one boundary the junction diverges from the germline segment, which might be a read error. This rearrangement joins TRBV10-2 to TRBJ2-7; possibly TRBD1 for D (6 bases). This CDR3 contains 12 residues. Germline CDR1 and CDR2: WSHSY and SAAADI. The CDR3 nucleotides read TGTGCCAGCAGGCAGGGGACCTACGAGCAGTACTTC. Translating it yields CASRQGTYEQYF.

This clonotype was seen more than once but under ten times. The rearrangement joins TRBV24-1 to TRBJ2-2, with a weak D call TRBD2 (6 bases). CDR3 length: 16 amino acids. Between the trimmed V and J ends, which lost 5 bases and 5 bases, there was a span of 17 bases. Germline CDR1 is KGHDR and CDR2 is SFDVKD. The CDR3 region is CATSGRGAGRTGELFF. CDR3 DNA: TGTGCCACCAGTGGCCGAGGGGCGGGAAGAACCGGGGAGCTGTTTTTT.

This sequence joins TRBV6-2 or TRBV6-3 and TRBJ1-5; no clear D gene. CDR1 is MNHEY, CDR2 SVGEGT, per germline. The CDR3 spans 15 residues. V was clipped by 6 bases and J by 0 bases, with 12 bases between them. CDR3 in DNA: TGTGCCAGCAGCCAGGAGCCAGTTAGCAATCAGCCCCAGCATTTT. Its translation is CASSQEPVSNQPQHF.

This clonotype was detected a few times. The CDR3 nucleotides are TGTGCCAGCAGCCACCCCGGGAGGGCTAGCAATCAGCCCCAGCATTTT. This encodes CASSHPGRASNQPQHF. The chain has TRBV6-1 and TRBJ1-5; D not resolved. The CDR3 covers 16 residues. The germline V and J ends were trimmed by 6 bases and 0 bases, with 15 bases remaining between them. Germline V lookup: CDR1 MNHNS, CDR2 SASEGT.

This clonotype was recorded at least ten times. The chain links TRBV7-9 to TRBJ1-1, with unresolved D. Germline V gene data show CDR1 as SEHNR and CDR2 as FQNEAQ (reference sequence). Between the trimmed V and J ends, which lost 8 bases and 1 base, there was a span of 11 bases. The CDR3 extends over 13 amino acids. In nucleotides, the CDR3 is TGTGCCAGCGGTCTGCAGGAGAACACTGAAGCTTTCTTT. This codes for CASGLQENTEAFF.

The chain couples TRBV5-1 to TRBJ1-1, with unresolved D. There are 15 residues in the CDR3. V was cut by 1 base and J by 0 bases, with 10 bases left in between. Germline V CDR1 and CDR2: SGHRS, YFSETQ. Here the CDR3 reads CASSLSASVNTEAFF. The CDR3 coding sequence is TGCGCCAGCAGCTTGTCCGCAAGCGTGAACACTGAAGCTTTCTTT.

This clonotype occurred many times. The rearrangement joins TRBV20-1 to TRBJ2-7; D remains ambiguous. V gave up 6 bases and J gave up 3 bases, with 15 bases separating them. The CDR3 has 13 residues. Germline V lookup: CDR1 DFQATT, CDR2 SNEGSKA (reference sequence). The CDR3 DNA reads as TGCAGTGCCCTACCGACGGGCCGCTACGAGCAGTACTTC. This sequence encodes CSALPTGRYEQYF.

This chain uses TRBV5-1 with TRBJ1-1; D is ambiguous. CDR3 length: 14 amino acids. Germline assignment: CDR1 SGHRS and CDR2 YFSETQ. Deletions cut 0 bases from V and 4 bases from J, with 10 bases between. In DNA, the CDR3 is TGCGCCAGCAGCTTGGCCGTGGCCGGCACTGAAGCTTTCTTT. This codes for CASSLAVAGTEAFF.

The table lists this clonotype with a few counts. The chain recombines TRBV12-3 or TRBV12-4 with TRBJ2-7; no clear D gene. CDR3 length equals 16 residues. Trimming stripped 0 bases from V and 7 bases from J, with 19 bases between. DNA for the CDR3: TGTGCCAGCAGTTTAGCCCCCGGGTCGGTCAACGGGGAGCAGTACTTC. Residues: CASSLAPGSVNGEQYF.

The CDR3 bases are TGTGCCAGCAGCCCACGGGGGTTTAATGAAAAACTGTTTTTT. Encoded protein: CASSPRGFNEKLFF. This chain uses TRBV28 with TRBJ1-4; D is possibly TRBD1 (5 bases). The CDR3 has 14 residues. The V and J ends lost 6 bases and 4 bases respectively, with 12 bases between them. Germline values: CDR1 MDHEN, CDR2 SYDVKM.

This clonotype was counted many times. The chain combines TRBV6-1 with TRBJ2-7; TRBD1 matches 10 bases. Per germline, CDR1 MNHNS and CDR2 SASEGT. The CDR3 runs 14 residues. J lost 6 bases, V lost 4 bases, and 6 bases had no gene match. DNA of the CDR3: TGTGCCAGCAGTGCACCGGGACAGGGGAGCGAGCAGTACTTC. Translated, it gives CASSAPGQGSEQYF.

In its sample, this clonotype was seen many times. The CDR3 protein is CASSLESGFWTEAFF. The DNA for the CDR3 is TGTGCCAGCAGCTTAGAGTCTGGGTTTTGGACTGAAGCTTTCTTT. The chain joins TRBV11-2 to TRBJ1-1; D remains unclear. The CDR3 spans 15 residues. V shed 0 bases and J shed 5 bases, with 13 bases lying between them. Germline V gene data show CDR1 as SGHAT and CDR2 as FQNNGV.

The chain recombines TRBV20-1 with TRBJ2-4, with 7 bases lining up with TRBD2. The CDR3 covers 16 residues. In germline, CDR1 is DFQATT, CDR2 SNEGSKA (reference sequence). The trim removed 5 bases at V and 0 bases at J, leaving 10 bases unmatched. The CDR3, as DNA: TGCAGTGCTTGGGCTAGCGGAGGGAAAGCCAAAAACATTCAGTACTTC. Encoded protein: CSAWASGGKAKNIQYF.

This clonotype was observed many times. The rearrangement links TRBV7-9 to TRBJ2-5; D uncertain. This CDR3 has 13 residues. The V gene's germline CDR1 is SEHNR and CDR2 FQNEAQ (reference sequence). Trimming cost V 0 bases and J 4 bases, with 6 bases left between them. The CDR3 loop is CASSLAAVETQYF. CDR3 coding DNA: TGTGCCAGCAGCTTAGCGGCAGTAGAGACCCAGTACTTC.

Only a few counts were recorded for this clonotype. The gene calls are TRBV6-1 and TRBJ2-7; D is uncertain. The CDR3 has 14 amino acids. The germline V and J ends were trimmed by 4 bases and 6 bases, with 16 bases remaining between them. Germline lookup yields CDR1 MNHNS and CDR2 SASEGT. For the CDR3, the DNA is TGTGCCAGCAGTGTCGAGAAGCGACTCGGCGAGCAGTACTTC. Translation: CASSVEKRLGEQYF.

The chain carries TRBV9 and TRBJ2-7; D possibly corresponds to TRBD2 (6 bases). CDR1 is SGDLS, CDR2 YYNGEE, per germline. V gave up 0 bases and J gave up 6 bases, with 13 bases separating them. The CDR3 spans 14 residues. CDR3 sequence: CASSVGGDVGEQYF. The CDR3 DNA is TGTGCCAGCAGCGTAGGGGGGGACGTCGGCGAGCAGTACTTC.

The V gene is TRBV15, the J gene TRBJ1-6; D not resolved. Per germline, CDR1 LNHNV and CDR2 YYDKDF (reference sequence). Deletions cut 6 bases from V and 7 bases from J, with 13 bases between. This CDR3 spans 14 amino acids. The CDR3 DNA follows: TGTGCCACCAGACTGGGCTCCATGAATTCACCCCTCCACTTT. This codes for CATRLGSMNSPLHF.

This clonotype showed up many times. V is TRBV28 and J is TRBJ1-1; TRBD1 matches at 9 bases. The germline V gene has CDR1 MDHEN and CDR2 SYDVKM. Trimming cost V 6 bases and J 4 bases; bases outside gene matches: 9. This CDR3 spans 15 amino acids. DNA for the CDR3: TGTGCCAGCAGACGCGGGACAGGGAGGGGCACTGAAGCTTTCTTT. It yields the protein CASRRGTGRGTEAFF.

This clonotype showed up many times. The rearrangement links TRBV28 to TRBJ2-7; D may be TRBD2 (6 bases). Germline CDR1 MDHEN, CDR2 SYDVKM. V dropped 4 bases and J dropped 6 bases, with 16 bases sitting between them. The CDR3 consists of 14 residues. CDR3 nucleotides: TGTGCCAGCAGTTGGACTAATACTCGGGGCGAGCAGTACTTC. As protein: CASSWTNTRGEQYF.

This clonotype was seen at least ten times. DNA of the CDR3: TGTGCCAGCAGTTACCCTCCGGGACTAGCGTACAATGAGCAGTTCTTC. Translation gives CASSYPPGLAYNEQFF. This chain links TRBV27 with TRBJ2-1; 10 bases align to TRBD2. CDR1 and CDR2 from the germline V gene are MNHEY and SMNVEV (reference sequence). The J segment lost 4 bases and the V segment lost 4 bases, leaving 7 bases of the junction unmatched. The CDR3 spans 16 residues.

This clonotype appeared many times. The chain is built from TRBV28 and TRBJ1-4; no definite D call. The CDR3 consists of 14 residues. The V and J ends lost 3 bases and 6 bases respectively, with 11 bases between them. Germline values: CDR1 MDHEN, CDR2 SYDVKM. DNA for the CDR3: TGTGCCAGCAGTTTCCGGGGTCGGGATGAAAAACTGTTTTTT. Encoded protein: CASSFRGRDEKLFF. Using reference TRBV28 and TRBJ1-4 for the parts outside the CDR3, the full variable domain is DVKVTQSSRYLVKRTGEKVFLECVQDMDHENMFWYRQDPGLGLRLIYFSYDVKMKEKGDIPEGYSVSREKKERFSLILESASTNQTSMYLCASSFRGRDEKLFFGSGTQLSVL.

The sample holds many counts of this clonotype. The CDR3 reads CAWSGGLGGETQYF. For the CDR3, the DNA is TGTGCCTGGAGTGGCGGACTAGGGGGAGAGACCCAGTACTTC. The chain uses TRBV30 and TRBJ2-5; tentative D call: TRBD2 (7 bases). The CDR3 has 14 residues. V lost 1 base, J lost 4 bases, and 13 bases lay in between. Germline V gives CDR1 GTSNPN, CDR2 SVGIG (reference sequence).

This clonotype has just a few counts. V is TRBV29-1 and J is TRBJ2-7; weak D call: TRBD2 (6 bases). The CDR3 is made up of 13 amino acids. CDR1 is SQVTM, CDR2 ANQGSEA, per germline. V was trimmed by 7 bases and J by 0 bases, leaving 13 bases between them. The CDR3 reads CSARRESSYEQYF. Written as DNA, the CDR3 is TGCAGCGCGAGGAGGGAGAGCTCCTACGAGCAGTACTTC.

V is TRBV29-1 and J is TRBJ2-7; D tentatively fits TRBD1 or TRBD2 (6 bases each). The V end was cut by 0 bases, the J end by 3 bases, with 12 bases between. In germline, CDR1 is SQVTM, CDR2 ANQGSEA. This CDR3 region has 14 residues. The CDR3 region is CSVEDRKGGYEQYF. CDR3 bases: TGCAGCGTTGAAGATCGGAAGGGGGGCTACGAGCAGTACTTC.

The chain has TRBV6-1 and TRBJ2-7, with TRBD1 matching 7 bases. Germline loops: CDR1 MNHNS, CDR2 SASEGT. After removal of 5 bases from V and 6 bases from J, the junction contained 13 bases not matched to a gene. CDR3 length equals 15 residues. The CDR3: CASSLTPTGFGEQYF. The CDR3 coding sequence is TGTGCCAGCAGTCTGACCCCGACAGGGTTTGGCGAGCAGTACTTC.

In regard to this clonotype: A single base separates this from a much larger clone, so it may be a read error. The chain carries TRBV6-1 and TRBJ2-5; unclear D gene. The germline CDR1 and CDR2 sequences are MNHNS and SASEGT. This CDR3 comprises 14 residues. Trimming removed 4 bases from V and 1 base from J, with 10 bases in between. CDR3 sequence (DNA): TGTGCCAGCAGTGTGACACTAACCCAAGAGACCCAGTACTTC. It yields the protein CASSVTLTQETQYF.

This clonotype was counted a few times. The V and J genes are TRBV12-3 or TRBV12-4 and TRBJ1-1; weak D call: TRBD1 (5 bases). CDR3 length equals 13 residues. V gave up 3 bases and J gave up 8 bases, with 13 bases separating them. This CDR3 reads CASSFWGGGEAFF. CDR3 bases: TGTGCCAGCAGTTTCTGGGGCGGAGGCGAAGCTTTCTTT.

This chain links TRBV5-1 with TRBJ1-1, with D possibly being TRBD1 (5 bases). Germline CDR1 and CDR2: SGHRS and YFSETQ. The germline V and J ends were trimmed by 0 bases and 4 bases, with 19 bases remaining between them. The CDR3 runs to 17 residues. CDR3 sequence (DNA): TGCGCCAGCAGCTTGGCCTTTGACTCCGGTCAGGGCACTGAAGCTTTCTTT. Residues: CASSLAFDSGQGTEAFF.

The chain is built from TRBV7-9 and TRBJ1-3; D gene unclear. Germline CDR1 is SEHNR and CDR2 is FQNEAQ (reference sequence). The V gene lost 1 base and the J gene lost 0 bases, with 13 bases spanning the gap. The CDR3 has 17 residues. CDR3 region: CASSLDTELTSGNTIYF. The CDR3 nucleotides read TGTGCCAGCAGCTTAGACACGGAGTTAACCTCTGGAAACACCATATATTTT.